This is a list of T cell receptor beta chains from one sample in a study of blood T cell repertoires in COVID-19. Clones were sequenced by immunoSEQ multiplex PCR, and TCRdb holds only the in-frame ones, with some missing. The sample yields around 320,000 clones, roughly 86% seen once. Sequenced: PBMCs or T cells enriched from blood (not recorded which). The source is a woman in her 50s who had been exposed to COVID-19. Both conserved end residues are trimmed from each CDR3. A D gene is named only where the DNA matches it firmly.

CDR3 length	D gene	V gene	J gene	CDR3 protein
13	TRBD1	TRBV4-1	TRBJ1-2	ASSGTDRGPYGYT
12	NA	TRBV19	TRBJ1-5	ASSIVRGNQPQH
15	NA	TRBV3-1/TRBV3-2	TRBJ1-5	ASSHKAGVGRNQPQH
13	TRBD1	TRBV5-5	TRBJ1-5	ASSEDRGLGQPQH
12	NA	TRBV28	TRBJ1-2	ASSRQGSDYGYT
14	NA	TRBV6-1	TRBJ1-1	ASSELIGAGRTEAF
15	TRBD1	TRBV5-1	TRBJ2-2	ASSLAGQGAGTGELF
12	NA	TRBV19	TRBJ1-1	ASSIVSGNTEAF
15	NA	TRBV7-8	TRBJ1-1	ASSLGGGNRMNTEAF
13	NA	TRBV5-1	TRBJ2-3	ASSPRGEYTDTQY
12	NA	TRBV5-1	TRBJ2-2	ASSNAGPTGELF
13	NA	TRBV27	TRBJ1-1	ASSPQGSPRTEAF
14	NA	TRBV3-1/TRBV3-2	TRBJ2-7	ASSHRYRDNSYEQY
17	NA	TRBV4-1	TRBJ2-1	ATRKWGGTLSASYNEQF
13	NA	TRBV24-1	TRBJ2-5	ATSSTRGSQETQY
13	TRBD1	TRBV5-1	TRBJ2-5	ASSLGGDRQETQY
16	TRBD2	TRBV3-1/TRBV3-2	TRBJ2-5	ASSLGLAGPDRVETQY
15	TRBD2	TRBV4-1	TRBJ2-7	ASSQAPTSVFTYEQY
11	TRBD1	TRBV28	TRBJ1-5	ASITGVSQPQH
12	NA	TRBV29-1	TRBJ1-4	SVEGIQGNEKLF
11	NA	TRBV10-3	TRBJ1-3	AIGSPSGNTIY
14	NA	TRBV5-1	TRBJ2-1	ASSVTPGASYNEQF
11	NA	TRBV28	TRBJ1-2	ASSLNGLLGYT
15	TRBD1	TRBV7-9	TRBJ2-1	ASSFSGGTGVSNEQF
14	TRBD2	TRBV19	TRBJ2-3	ASIGSSGGPHNTQY
14	TRBD1	TRBV6-1	TRBJ1-5	ASSEGGGTGSQPQH
10	NA	TRBV19	TRBJ1-1	ASSIEGGKAF
13	TRBD1	TRBV4-1	TRBJ1-4	ASSQGAQGNEKLF
14	TRBD1	TRBV6-5	TRBJ1-2	ASSYSSRGRNYGYT
13	TRBD1	TRBV7-2	TRBJ2-2	ASSSWTGGTGELF